What follows are 25 T cell receptor beta chains derived from one specimen sequenced in a study of T-cell memory formation after mild COVID-19. TCRdb ran MiXCR on the 5' RACE reads and lists one entry per CDR3 protein. The table has over 500,000 distinct CDR3 sequences, 17% seen once. The sequencing input was PBMCs or a T cell subset sorted from them (not recorded which). The origin of the receptors is an adult woman who had mild COVID-19 (a few samples of this study predate the infection). Cell type and time point are not known.

This clonotype was detected only a few times. CDR3 sequence: CASSPPAGQANYGYTF. The CDR3 bases are TGTGCCAGCAGTCCCCCCGCCGGACAGGCCAACTATGGCTACACCTTC. V and J are TRBV6-6 and TRBJ1-2, with 7 bases aligning to TRBD1. The V gene end was trimmed by 5 bases and the J gene end by 2 bases; junction bases not matched to a gene: 11. The length of the CDR3 is 16 residues. CDR1 is MNHNY and CDR2 is SVGAGI in the germline V gene (reference sequence).

This clonotype has only a few counts. The V gene is TRBV7-2, the J gene TRBJ2-3; a possible D gene is TRBD1 (6 bases). Trimming stripped 2 bases from V and 5 bases from J, with 11 bases between. The germline V gene encodes CDR1 SGHTA and CDR2 FQGNSA. This CDR3 region has 14 residues. The CDR3 DNA follows: TGTGCCAGCAGCTTAACAGGGCTCCTAGATACGCAGTATTTT. Its translation: CASSLTGLLDTQYF.

This clonotype occurred a few times. This chain connects TRBV6-6 to TRBJ2-5; TRBD1 agrees at 7 bases. Germline V gives CDR1 MNHNY, CDR2 SVGAGI (reference sequence). The CDR3 is 15 residues long. V lost 2 bases and J lost 5; bases outside the gene matches: 8. The CDR3 nucleotides read TGTGCCAGCAGTTACATGGACAGGACGCGGGAGACCCAGTACTTC. It encodes CASSYMDRTRETQYF.

The rearrangement links TRBV18 to TRBJ1-6; D unclear. CDR3 length: 16 residues. V lost 4 bases, J lost 10 bases, and 20 bases lay in between. CDR1 is KGHSH and CDR2 is LQKENI in the germline V gene. The CDR3 here is CASSLELGFGGSPLHF. CDR3 sequence (DNA): TGTGCCAGCTCACTTGAGCTGGGCTTCGGCGGCTCACCCCTCCACTTT.

This clonotype was found a few times. The gene calls are TRBV5-1 and TRBJ2-1; 7 nucleotides match TRBD1. The CDR3 is 15 amino acids. Losses at the gene ends were 2 bases for V and 4 bases for J; bases not matched to a gene: 6. The germline CDR1 and CDR2 sequences are SGHRS and YFSETQ. CDR3: CASSFTGAEYNEQFF. CDR3 nucleotide sequence: TGCGCCAGCAGCTTTACAGGGGCCGAATACAATGAGCAGTTCTTC.

Here the CDR3 reads CASSPGVGGSYNEQFF. CDR3 in DNA: TGTGCCAGCTCACCAGGAGTGGGAGGCTCCTACAATGAGCAGTTCTTC. V gene TRBV18 combines with J gene TRBJ2-1; maybe TRBD2 (6 bases). The CDR3 runs to 16 residues. The V end was cut by 2 bases, the J end by 0 bases, with 11 bases between. Germline values: CDR1 KGHSH, CDR2 LQKENI.

This clonotype has a handful of counts. This chain joins TRBV29-1 and TRBJ2-7; D might be TRBD1 or TRBD2, each matching 5 bases. Trimming left V 3 bases short and J 6 bases short, with 18 bases between. Germline CDR1 SQVTM, CDR2 ANQGSEA. The CDR3 has 14 amino acids. Here the CDR3 reads CSVDYRDQGSEQYF. The CDR3 DNA follows: TGCAGCGTTGATTATAGGGACCAGGGATCCGAGCAGTACTTC.

CDR3 loop: CASSAAGQGRPNEQFF. The DNA for the CDR3 is TGTGCCAGCAGCGCCGCCGGACAGGGGAGACCCAATGAGCAGTTCTTC. This chain links TRBV5-4 with TRBJ2-1; TRBD1 agrees at 9 bases. V lost 4 bases and J lost 6; bases outside the gene matches: 11. The CDR3 is made up of 16 amino acids. Germline lookup yields CDR1 SGHNT and CDR2 YYREEE (reference sequence).

V usage is TRBV24-1 and J usage is TRBJ2-7; D call uncertain. Looked up from germline, CDR1 is KGHDR and CDR2 is SFDVKD. The CDR3 consists of 14 residues. Trimming took 1 base from V and 2 from J, leaving 8 bases between them. The CDR3 spells CATSDFQPPYEQYF. The CDR3 DNA sequence: TGTGCCACCAGTGATTTTCAACCTCCCTACGAGCAGTACTTC.

The table lists this clonotype with a few counts. The V and J genes are TRBV4-2 and TRBJ1-4; D unclear. The CDR3 sequence is 14 residues long. Germline V gene lookup returns CDR1 LGHNA and CDR2 YNFKEQ. Trimming removed 0 bases from V and 8 bases from J, with 10 bases in between. CDR3 DNA: TGTGCCAGCAGCCAAGATTTCGTGCGGGAAAAACTGTTTTTT. It specifies CASSQDFVREKLFF.

This clonotype turned up a few times. The J gene is TRBJ1-1, the V gene TRBV6-4, with 10 bases aligning to TRBD1. Germline V gives CDR1 MRHNA, CDR2 SNTAGT. This CDR3 region has 15 residues. V dropped 6 bases and J dropped 4; count of bases not matched to a gene: 8. In nucleotides, the CDR3 is TGTGCCAGCAGAGCCGGGACAGGGGAGTTCACTGAAGCTTTCTTT. Translation: CASRAGTGEFTEAFF.

This clonotype was observed a handful of times. V gene TRBV7-8 combines with J gene TRBJ2-6; D gene unclear. V lost 1 base, J lost 2 bases, and 12 bases lay in between. Germline values: CDR1 SGHVS, CDR2 FQNEAQ. The CDR3 length is 17 residues. CDR3 protein: CASSLERRPTGANVLTF. Here the CDR3 DNA reads TGTGCCAGCAGCTTAGAGCGCAGGCCCACTGGGGCCAACGTCCTGACTTTC.

This clonotype was found a few times. This chain connects TRBV27 to TRBJ2-5; 10 nucleotides agree with TRBD2. Germline assignment: CDR1 MNHEY and CDR2 SMNVEV (reference sequence). Losses at the gene ends were 10 bases for V and 5 bases for J; bases not matched to a gene: 10. The CDR3 sequence is 14 residues long. CDR3 nucleotides: TGTGCCACCTCCTCTAGCGGGAGTTTGGAGACCCAGTACTTC. Amino acid sequence: CATSSSGSLETQYF.

This clonotype was observed a few times. J is TRBJ2-5 and V is TRBV12-3 or TRBV12-4; D unresolved. V lost 1 base and J lost 1, with 7 bases in between. The length of the CDR3 is 14 residues. CDR3 sequence: CASSLGSFQETQYF. The DNA for the CDR3 is TGTGCCAGCAGTTTAGGTTCCTTCCAAGAGACCCAGTACTTC.

This clonotype was seen more than once but under ten times. The rearrangement joins TRBV7-2 to TRBJ2-3; D gene unclear. Germline V lookup: CDR1 SGHTA, CDR2 FQGNSA. There are 14 residues in the CDR3. The V and J ends lost 3 bases and 2 bases respectively, with 9 bases between them. The CDR3 DNA sequence: TGTGCCAGCAGCTTGCTGGTGATCACAGATACGCAGTATTTT. Protein sequence: CASSLLVITDTQYF.

This chain joins TRBV12-5 and TRBJ1-2, with 7 bases that match TRBD1. CDR3 length: 16 residues. With V trimmed by 7 bases and J by 5 bases, 16 bases remained unmatched. Germline V gene data show CDR1 as LGHNT and CDR2 as FRNRAP. CDR3 sequence: CASESTGPSRIYGYTF. CDR3 in DNA: TGTGCTAGTGAGTCGACAGGGCCATCACGAATATATGGCTACACCTTC.

The table lists this clonotype with a few counts. The rearrangement uses TRBV27 and TRBJ2-4; 7 bases line up with TRBD2. The CDR3 sequence is 15 residues long. Germline assignment: CDR1 MNHEY and CDR2 SMNVEV (reference sequence). V lost 5 bases, J lost 8 bases, and 12 bases stayed unmatched. In DNA form, the CDR3 reads TGTGCCAGCAGTCTCTACCGGGACTACGAATACATTCAGTACTTC. Amino acid sequence: CASSLYRDYEYIQYF.

The chain employs TRBV7-2 and TRBJ2-2; 10 bases line up with TRBD2. The CDR3 is 16 amino acids. Germline-derived CDR1 and CDR2 are SGHTA and FQGNSA. V shed 0 bases, J shed 5 bases, and the junction held 3 bases outside the gene matches. The CDR3 DNA reads as TGTGCCAGCAGCTTAGCCCGAGCGGGAGGGACCGGGGAGCTGTTTTTT. Translated: CASSLARAGGTGELFF.

In this sample, this clonotype turned up a few times. This chain connects TRBV3-1 to TRBJ1-4; no definite D call. From germline, CDR1 is LGHDT and CDR2 YNNKEL (reference sequence). The CDR3 covers 15 residues. The V end lost 2 bases, the J end lost 0 bases, and 7 bases lay between the germline ends. The CDR3 DNA follows: TGTGCCAGCAGCCAATACACCGCAACTAATGAAAAACTGTTTTTT. Translating gives CASSQYTATNEKLFF.

The J gene is TRBJ2-7, the V gene TRBV27, with 10 nucleotides matching TRBD1. This CDR3 is built from 15 residues. V trimming: 3 bases; J trimming: 3 bases; junction bases outside the gene matches: 5. CDR1 is MNHEY, CDR2 SMNVEV, per germline (reference sequence). CDR3 DNA sequence: TGTGCCAGCAGTTTTGGGACAGGGGTAAGCTACGAGCAGTACTTC. Translation: CASSFGTGVSYEQYF.

In this sample, this clonotype turned up a few times. The gene calls are TRBV6-5 and TRBJ2-3; TRBD2 aligns across 11 bases. The junction had 8 bases not matched to a gene; V was cut back by 9 bases and J by 6 bases. The CDR3 runs to 14 residues. The germline V gene encodes CDR1 MNHEY and CDR2 SVGAGI. This CDR3 reads CARNDPSGGDTQYF. For the CDR3, the DNA is TGTGCCAGGAACGACCCTAGCGGGGGGGATACGCAGTATTTT.

The CDR3 bases are TGTGCCAGCAGCTTGGCCTCAGGGCCCTACGAGCAGTACTTC. Residues: CASSLASGPYEQYF. The genes are TRBV5-5 and TRBJ2-7, with D possibly matching TRBD1 (5 bases). The CDR3 is 14 residues long. Trimming took 0 bases from V and 2 from J, leaving 9 bases between them. CDR1 and CDR2 from the germline V gene are SGHKS and YYEKEE (reference sequence).

The chain recombines TRBV9 with TRBJ2-3; D is perhaps TRBD1 (5 bases). Trimming removed 0 bases at V and 5 bases at J, with 13 bases between. CDR1 SGDLS and CDR2 YYNGEE come from the germline V gene. The CDR3 has 15 amino acids. The CDR3 sequence: CASSVGTRSGDTQYF. The CDR3 coding sequence is TGTGCCAGCAGCGTAGGGACAAGATCAGGAGATACGCAGTATTTT.

This clonotype has just a few counts. CDR3: CASSVSTSGNNEQFF. CDR3 DNA sequence: TGTGCCAGCAGCGTATCGACTAGCGGGAATAATGAGCAGTTCTTC. The chain couples TRBV9 to TRBJ2-1; 11 bases align to TRBD2. J gave up 7 bases and V 1 base, and 4 bases lay outside the gene matches. CDR1 and CDR2 from the germline V gene are SGDLS and YYNGEE. This CDR3 comprises 15 residues.

This clonotype was seen repeatedly, ten times or more. An end of the junction does not agree with germline; a read error may underlie this. The chain uses TRBV5-1 and TRBJ1-5; D may be TRBD1 (6 bases). Germline V gene lookup returns CDR1 SGHRS and CDR2 YFSETQ. CDR3 length: 15 residues. Written as DNA, the CDR3 is TGTGCCAGCAGCTTAGAGGGCCAGGGGAATCAGCCCCAGCATTTT. Its translation: CASSLEGQGNQPQHF.